Sequencing of this T cell receptor beta chain was carried out in a study of blood T cell repertoires in COVID-19. Study summary: T cells, B-cell-depleted T cells, or PBMCs provided the cDNA or gDNA that served as material.

This table comes from immunoSEQ multiplex PCR, and its TCRdb copy is limited to in-frame clones, with some not included. The sample consists of about 300,000 clones, approximately 86% of them appearing once. Germline V gives CDR1 MNHNY, CDR2 SVGAGI (reference sequence). There are 11 residues in the CDR3. Between the trimmed V and J ends, which lost 6 bases and 7 bases, there was a span of 7 bases. The specimen sequenced was peripheral blood. V is TRBV6-6 and J is TRBJ1-5; D uncertain. The sequence was obtained from a man aged 18 to 29 with active or convalescent COVID-19. CDR3 region: CASRAGQPQHF. The CDR3, as DNA: TGTGCCAGCAGGGCCGGGCAGCCCCAGCATTTT.